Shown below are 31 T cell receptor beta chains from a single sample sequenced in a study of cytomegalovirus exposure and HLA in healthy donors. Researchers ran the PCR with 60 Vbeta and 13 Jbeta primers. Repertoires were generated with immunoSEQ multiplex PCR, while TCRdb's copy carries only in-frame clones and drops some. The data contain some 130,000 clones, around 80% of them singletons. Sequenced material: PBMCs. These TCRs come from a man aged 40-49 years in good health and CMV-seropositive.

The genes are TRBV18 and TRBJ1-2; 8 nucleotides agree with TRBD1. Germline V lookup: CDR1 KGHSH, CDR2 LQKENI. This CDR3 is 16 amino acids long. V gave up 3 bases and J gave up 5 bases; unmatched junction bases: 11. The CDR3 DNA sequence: TGTGCCAGCTCACCTGCTGGACAGGGAATAGGGTATGGCTACACCTTC. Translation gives CASSPAGQGIGYGYTF.

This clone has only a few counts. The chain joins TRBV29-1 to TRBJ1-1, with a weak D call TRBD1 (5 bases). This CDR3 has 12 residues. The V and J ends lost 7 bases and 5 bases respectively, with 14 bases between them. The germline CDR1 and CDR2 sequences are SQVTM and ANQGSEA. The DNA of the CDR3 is TGCAGCGCCGGAGGGGAAGGGACTGAAGCTTTCTTT. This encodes CSAGGEGTEAFF.

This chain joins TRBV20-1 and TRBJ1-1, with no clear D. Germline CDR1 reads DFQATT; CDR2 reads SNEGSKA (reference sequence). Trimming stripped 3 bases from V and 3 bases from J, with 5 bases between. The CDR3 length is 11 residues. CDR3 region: CSASSHTEAFF. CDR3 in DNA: TGCAGTGCTAGTAGTCACACTGAAGCTTTCTTT.

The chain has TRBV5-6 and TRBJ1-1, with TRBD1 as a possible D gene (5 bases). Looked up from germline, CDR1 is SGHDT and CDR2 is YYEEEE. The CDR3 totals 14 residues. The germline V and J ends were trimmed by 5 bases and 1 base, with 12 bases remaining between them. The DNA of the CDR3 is TGTGCCAGCAGGGCTCGGGGGAAGAACACTGAAGCTTTCTTT. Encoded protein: CASRARGKNTEAFF.

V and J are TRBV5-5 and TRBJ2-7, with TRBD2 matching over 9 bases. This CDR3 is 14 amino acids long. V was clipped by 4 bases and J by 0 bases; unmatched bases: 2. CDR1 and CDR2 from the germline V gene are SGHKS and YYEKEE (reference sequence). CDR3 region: CASSVSGGSYEQYF. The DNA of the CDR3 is TGTGCCAGCAGCGTTAGCGGGGGCTCCTACGAGCAGTACTTC.

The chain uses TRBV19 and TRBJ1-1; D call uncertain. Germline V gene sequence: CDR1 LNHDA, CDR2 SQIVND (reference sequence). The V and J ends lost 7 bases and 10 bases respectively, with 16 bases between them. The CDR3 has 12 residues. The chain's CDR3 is CASNLPGIRAFF. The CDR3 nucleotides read TGTGCCAGTAATCTTCCGGGGATTCGAGCTTTCTTT.

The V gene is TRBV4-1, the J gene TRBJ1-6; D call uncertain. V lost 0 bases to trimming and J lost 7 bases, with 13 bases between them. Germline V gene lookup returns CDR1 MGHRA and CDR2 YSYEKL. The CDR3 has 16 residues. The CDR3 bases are TGCGCCAGCAGCCAAGATGGCAGGAACGTAAATTCACCCCTCCACTTT. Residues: CASSQDGRNVNSPLHF.

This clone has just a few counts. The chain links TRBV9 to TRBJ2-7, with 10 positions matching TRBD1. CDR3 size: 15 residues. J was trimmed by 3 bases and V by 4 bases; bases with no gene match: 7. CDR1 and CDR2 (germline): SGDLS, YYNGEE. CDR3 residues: CASSPRTGGDYEQYF. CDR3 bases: TGTGCCAGCAGCCCTCGGACAGGGGGAGACTACGAGCAGTACTTC.

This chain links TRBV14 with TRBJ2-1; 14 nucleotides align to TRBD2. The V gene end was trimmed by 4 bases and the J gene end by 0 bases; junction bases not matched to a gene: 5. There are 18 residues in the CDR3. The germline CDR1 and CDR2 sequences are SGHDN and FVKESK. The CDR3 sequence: CASSPGLAGARSYNEQFF. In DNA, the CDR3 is TGTGCCAGCAGCCCGGGACTAGCGGGAGCACGCTCCTACAATGAGCAGTTCTTC.

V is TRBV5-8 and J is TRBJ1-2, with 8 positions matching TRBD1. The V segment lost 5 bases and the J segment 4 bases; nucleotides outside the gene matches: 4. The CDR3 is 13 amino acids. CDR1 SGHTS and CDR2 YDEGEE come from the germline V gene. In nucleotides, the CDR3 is TGTGCCAGCAGGCCAGGGGGCGGCTATGGCTACACCTTC. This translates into CASRPGGGYGYTF.

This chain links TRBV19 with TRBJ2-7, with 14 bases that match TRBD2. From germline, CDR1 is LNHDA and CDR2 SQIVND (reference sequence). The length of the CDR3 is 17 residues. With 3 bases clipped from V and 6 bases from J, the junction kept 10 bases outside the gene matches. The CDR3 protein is CASSMTFGTSGRGEQYF. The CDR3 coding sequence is TGTGCCAGTAGTATGACCTTTGGGACTAGCGGGAGAGGCGAGCAGTACTTC.

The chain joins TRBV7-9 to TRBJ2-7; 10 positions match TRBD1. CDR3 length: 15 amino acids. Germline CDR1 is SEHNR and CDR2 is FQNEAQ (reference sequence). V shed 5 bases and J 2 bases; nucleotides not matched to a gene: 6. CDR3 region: CASSPLGTGAYEQYF. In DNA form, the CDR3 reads TGTGCCAGCAGCCCCCTCGGGACAGGGGCCTACGAGCAGTACTTC.

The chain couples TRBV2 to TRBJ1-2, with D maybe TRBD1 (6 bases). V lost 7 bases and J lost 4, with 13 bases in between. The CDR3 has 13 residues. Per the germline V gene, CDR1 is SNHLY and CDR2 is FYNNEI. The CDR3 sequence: CASTRQVSYGYTF. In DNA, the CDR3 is TGTGCCAGCACCAGACAGGTGTCCTATGGCTACACCTTC. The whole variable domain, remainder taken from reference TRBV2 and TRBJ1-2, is EPEVTQTPSHQVTQMGQEVILRCVPISNHLYFYWYRQILGQKVEFLVSFYNNEISEKSEIFDDQFSVERPDGSNFTLKIRSTKLEDSAMYFCASTRQVSYGYTFGSGTRLTVV.

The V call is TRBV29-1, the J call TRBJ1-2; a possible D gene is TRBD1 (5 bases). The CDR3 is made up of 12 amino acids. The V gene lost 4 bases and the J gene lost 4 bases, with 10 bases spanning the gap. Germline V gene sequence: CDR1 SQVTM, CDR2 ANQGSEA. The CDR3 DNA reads TGCAGCGTTGCACGGGACTCCTATGGCTACACCTTC. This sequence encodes CSVARDSYGYTF.

The CDR3 region is CASTPGRQTASYEQYF. The DNA of the CDR3 is TGTGCCAGCACCCCCGGGCGACAGACAGCCTCCTACGAGCAGTACTTC. The chain carries TRBV9 and TRBJ2-7, with D maybe TRBD1 (5 bases). The germline CDR1 and CDR2 sequences are SGDLS and YYNGEE. The length of the CDR3 is 16 residues. V was trimmed by 6 bases and J by 0 bases, leaving 19 bases between them.

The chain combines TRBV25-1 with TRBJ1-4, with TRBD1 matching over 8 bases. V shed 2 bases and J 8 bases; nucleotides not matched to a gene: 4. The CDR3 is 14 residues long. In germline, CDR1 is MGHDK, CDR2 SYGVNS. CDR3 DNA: TGTGCCAGCAGTGAAACGGGGGACAGGGAAAAACTGTTTTTT. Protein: CASSETGDREKLFF.

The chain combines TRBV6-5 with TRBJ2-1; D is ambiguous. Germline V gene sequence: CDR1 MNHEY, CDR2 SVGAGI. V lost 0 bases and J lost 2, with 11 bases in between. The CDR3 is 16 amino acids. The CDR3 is CASSYSIRGAYNEQFF. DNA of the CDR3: TGTGCCAGCAGTTACTCGATACGCGGCGCCTACAATGAGCAGTTCTTC.

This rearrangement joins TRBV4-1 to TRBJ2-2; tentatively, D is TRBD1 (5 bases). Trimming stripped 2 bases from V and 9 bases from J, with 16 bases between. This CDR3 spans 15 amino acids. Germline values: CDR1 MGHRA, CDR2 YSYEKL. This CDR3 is CASSQPTSTGRELFF. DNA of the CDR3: TGCGCCAGCAGCCAACCTACCAGTACAGGCCGGGAGCTGTTTTTT.

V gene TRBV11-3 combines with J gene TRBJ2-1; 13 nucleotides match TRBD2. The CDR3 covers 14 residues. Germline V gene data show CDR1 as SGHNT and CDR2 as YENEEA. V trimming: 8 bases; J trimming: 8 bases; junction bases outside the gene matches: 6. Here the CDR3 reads CASCGGLAGDEQFF. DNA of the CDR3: TGTGCCAGCTGCGGTGGACTAGCGGGAGATGAGCAGTTCTTC.

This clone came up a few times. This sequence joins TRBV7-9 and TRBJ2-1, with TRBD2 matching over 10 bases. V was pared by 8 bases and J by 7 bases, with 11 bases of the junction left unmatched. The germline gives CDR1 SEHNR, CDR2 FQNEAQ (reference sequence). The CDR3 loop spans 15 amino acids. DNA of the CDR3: TGTGCCAGCTTCCCGACTAGCGGGTACCGGAATGAGCAGTTCTTC. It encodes CASFPTSGYRNEQFF.

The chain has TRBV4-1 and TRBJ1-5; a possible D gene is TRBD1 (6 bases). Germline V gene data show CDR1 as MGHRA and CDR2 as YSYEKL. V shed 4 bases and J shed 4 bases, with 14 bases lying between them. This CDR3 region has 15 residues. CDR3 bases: TGCGCCAGCAGCCTCCGAGGGGGGGCAAATCAGCCCCAGCATTTT. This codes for CASSLRGGANQPQHF.

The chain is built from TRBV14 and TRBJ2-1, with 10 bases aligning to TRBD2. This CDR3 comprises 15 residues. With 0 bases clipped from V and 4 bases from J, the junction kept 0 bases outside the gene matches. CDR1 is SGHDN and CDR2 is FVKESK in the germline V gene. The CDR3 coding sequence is TGTGCCAGCAGCCAAGAAGCGGGAGGGTACAATGAGCAGTTCTTC. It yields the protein CASSQEAGGYNEQFF.

CDR3 sequence: CASSLFGYTSTDTQYF. The CDR3 nucleotides read TGCGCCAGCAGCCTATTCGGTTATACTAGCACAGATACGCAGTATTTT. The V call is TRBV5-1, the J call TRBJ2-3; D is unclear. With 4 bases removed from V and 0 bases from J, the gap between germline ends came to 15 bases. The CDR3 has 16 amino acids. Germline values: CDR1 SGHRS, CDR2 YFSETQ.

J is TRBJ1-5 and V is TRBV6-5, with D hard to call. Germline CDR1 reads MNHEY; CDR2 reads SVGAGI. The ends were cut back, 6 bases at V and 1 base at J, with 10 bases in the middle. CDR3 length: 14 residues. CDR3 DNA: TGTGCCAGCAGCCCAGGTTTCAGCAATCAGCCCCAGCATTTT. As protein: CASSPGFSNQPQHF.

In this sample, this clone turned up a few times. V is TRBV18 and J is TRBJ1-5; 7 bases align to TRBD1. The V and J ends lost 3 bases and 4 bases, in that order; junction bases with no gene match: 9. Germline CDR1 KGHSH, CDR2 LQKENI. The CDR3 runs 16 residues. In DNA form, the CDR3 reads TGTGCCAGCTCACCGGCAGGGGGAGCGTATAATCAGCCCCAGCATTTT. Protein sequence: CASSPAGGAYNQPQHF.

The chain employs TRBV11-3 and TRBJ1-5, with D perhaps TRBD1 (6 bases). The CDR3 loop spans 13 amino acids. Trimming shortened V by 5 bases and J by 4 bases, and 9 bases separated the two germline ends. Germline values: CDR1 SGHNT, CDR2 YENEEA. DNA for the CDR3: TGTGCCAGCAGCCAGGACAGAAATCAGCCCCAGCATTTT. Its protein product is CASSQDRNQPQHF.

CDR3 sequence: CASSIYRDSPQHF. Here the CDR3 DNA reads TGTGCCAGCAGTATTTACAGGGATTCGCCCCAGCATTTT. The genes are TRBV2 and TRBJ1-5; D possibly corresponds to TRBD1 (6 bases). CDR3 length equals 13 residues. The V end was cut by 5 bases, the J end by 9 bases, with 14 bases between. CDR1 is SNHLY, CDR2 FYNNEI, per germline.

The CDR3 DNA follows: TGTGCCAGCAGCCGTAGCTCCTACAATGAGCAGTTCTTC. Translating it yields CASSRSSYNEQFF. This chain connects TRBV4-2 to TRBJ2-1; D remains ambiguous. The CDR3 consists of 13 residues. Per germline, CDR1 LGHNA and CDR2 YNFKEQ. V was clipped by 4 bases and J by 0 bases, with 4 bases between them.

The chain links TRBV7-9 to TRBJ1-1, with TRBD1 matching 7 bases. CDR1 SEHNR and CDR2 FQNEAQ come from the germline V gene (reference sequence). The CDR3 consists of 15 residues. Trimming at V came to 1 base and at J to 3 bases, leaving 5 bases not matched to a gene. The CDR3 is CASSLEGGWDTEAFF. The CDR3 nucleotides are TGTGCCAGCAGCTTAGAAGGGGGCTGGGACACTGAAGCTTTCTTT.

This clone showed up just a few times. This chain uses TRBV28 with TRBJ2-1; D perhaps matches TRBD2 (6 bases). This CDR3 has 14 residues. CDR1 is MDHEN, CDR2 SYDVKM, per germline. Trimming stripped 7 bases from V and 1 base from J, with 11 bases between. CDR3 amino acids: CASTRAGSYNEQFF. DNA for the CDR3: TGTGCCAGCACCCGTGCGGGGTCCTACAATGAGCAGTTCTTC.

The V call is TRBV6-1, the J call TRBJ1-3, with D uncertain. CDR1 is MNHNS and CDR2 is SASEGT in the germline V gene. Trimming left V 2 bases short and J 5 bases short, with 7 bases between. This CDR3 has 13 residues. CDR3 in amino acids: CASSEILRNTIYF. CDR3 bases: TGTGCCAGCAGTGAAATCCTTCGAAACACCATATATTTT.